Listed here is a single TCR beta chain. The antigen is undetermined. One end of the junction is discordant with germline, which a read error may explain. 60 Vbeta and 13 Jbeta primers were used in PCR. Generated by immunoSEQ multiplex PCR, the TCRdb table keeps only in-frame clones and is missing some. Of some 110,000 clones listed, roughly 80% were seen once; the top ten hold about 6.9%. This entry comes from a study of cytomegalovirus exposure and HLA in healthy donors. Whole-study results and caveats: According to reports, the classifier identified cytomegalovirus status with high specificity and sensitivity. Trimming of TCR beta V- and J-genes showed a link, identified in a later analysis, to a missense DCLRE1C variant.

CDR1 and CDR2 from the germline V gene are MDHEN and SYDVKM. The CDR3 is 13 residues long. V is TRBV28 and J is TRBJ1-4, with a tentative D call TRBD1 (6 bases). Sequenced material: PBMCs. The TCR comes from a young man in good health and CMV-seropositive. Here the CDR3 DNA reads TGTGCCAGCAACAGGGAAGCTAATGAAAACCTGTTTTTT. This encodes CASNREANENLFF.